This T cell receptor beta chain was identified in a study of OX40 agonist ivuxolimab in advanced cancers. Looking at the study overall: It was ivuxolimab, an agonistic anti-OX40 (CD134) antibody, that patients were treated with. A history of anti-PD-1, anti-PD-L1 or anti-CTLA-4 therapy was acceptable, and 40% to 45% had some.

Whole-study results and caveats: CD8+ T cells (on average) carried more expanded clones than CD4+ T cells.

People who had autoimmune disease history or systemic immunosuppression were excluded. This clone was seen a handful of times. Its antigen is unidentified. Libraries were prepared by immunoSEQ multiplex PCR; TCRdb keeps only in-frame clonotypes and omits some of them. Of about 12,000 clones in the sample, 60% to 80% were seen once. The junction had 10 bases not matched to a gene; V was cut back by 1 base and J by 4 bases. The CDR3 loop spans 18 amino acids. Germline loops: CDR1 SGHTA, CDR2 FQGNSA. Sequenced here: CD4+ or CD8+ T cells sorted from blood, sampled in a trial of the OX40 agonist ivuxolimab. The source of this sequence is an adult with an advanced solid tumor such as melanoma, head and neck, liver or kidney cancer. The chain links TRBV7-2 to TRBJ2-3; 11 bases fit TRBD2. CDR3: CASSLDGLAGGRADTQYF. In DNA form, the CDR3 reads TGTGCCAGCAGCTTAGATGGTCTAGCGGGGGGCCGCGCAGATACGCAGTATTTT.